The entry below gives a single T cell receptor beta chain sequence along with its context. The record originates from a study of shared clonotypes between healthy human individuals. Profiling relied on immunoSEQ multiplex PCR, and the TCRdb table lists in-frame clones only, not all of them. The data contain about 980,000 clones, around 80% of them singletons. Germline assignment: CDR1 MNHEY and CDR2 SMNVEV (reference sequence). J gave up 5 bases and V 3 bases, and 8 bases lay outside the gene matches. The CDR3 sequence is 15 residues long. Sample: memory CD4+ T cells sorted from blood. Subset meaning: CD45RA-negative fraction. The sequence was obtained from a man aged 18-30 years in good health. V usage is TRBV27 and J usage is TRBJ2-7; 9 bases match TRBD1. The CDR3 DNA follows: TGTGCCAGCAGTTTGTTCCGGACAGGGGAAGACGAGCAGTACTTC. This translates into CASSLFRTGEDEQYF.